The 20 T cell receptor beta chains listed next were all sequenced from one sample in a study of blood T cell repertoires in COVID-19. Clones were read by immunoSEQ multiplex PCR, and TCRdb kept only the in-frame ones, dropping some. The sample comprises 30,000 or so clones, roughly 90% of which are singletons, and 24% rests with the top ten. Sample: peripheral blood. The receptors come from a human donor with active COVID-19. The donor label of this sample is uncertain.

This sequence joins TRBV11-1 and TRBJ2-1; TRBD2 matches at 11 bases. Germline trimming cut 5 bases from V and 2 bases from J; bases unmatched to any gene: 5. Germline V lookup: CDR1 SGHAT, CDR2 FQDESV (reference sequence). The CDR3 loop spans 16 amino acids. CDR3 bases: TGTGCCAGCAGCACACTAGCGGGGGCTCCCTACAATGAGCAGTTCTTC. Its translation is CASSTLAGAPYNEQFF.

This chain connects TRBV3-1 (or the pseudogene TRBV3-2) to TRBJ1-1; the D gene is possibly TRBD1 (5 bases). The V end lost 4 bases, the J end lost 7 bases, and 13 bases lay between the germline ends. CDR1 LGHDT and CDR2 YNNKEL come from the germline V gene (reference sequence). This CDR3 comprises 13 residues. The CDR3 spells CASSLTTGGEAFF. For the CDR3, the DNA is TGTGCCAGCAGCCTTACGACGGGGGGTGAAGCTTTCTTT.

This clone was detected once. The CDR3 sequence: CASSQGLRNEKLFF. The CDR3 nucleotides read TGTGCCAGCAGCCAAGGTCTGCGGAATGAAAAACTGTTTTTT. V usage is TRBV14 and J usage is TRBJ1-4; D unclear. Per the germline V gene, CDR1 is SGHDN and CDR2 is FVKESK. V lost 1 base, J lost 5 bases, and 8 bases lay in between. This CDR3 region has 14 residues.

This chain connects TRBV10-1 to TRBJ2-1; 11 positions agree with TRBD2. CDR1 is WNHNN, CDR2 SYGVQD, per germline (reference sequence). The V segment lost 0 bases and the J segment 5 bases; nucleotides outside the gene matches: 3. CDR3 length: 16 residues. This CDR3 reads CASSESRLAGNNEQFF. The CDR3 DNA follows: TGCGCCAGCAGTGAGTCGAGACTAGCGGGGAACAATGAGCAGTTCTTC.

V is TRBV5-1 and J is TRBJ2-3; the D is unclear. V dropped 4 bases and J dropped 3 bases, with 15 bases sitting between them. The CDR3 contains 15 residues. Germline values: CDR1 SGHRS, CDR2 YFSETQ. CDR3 amino acids: CASSQLTLRTDTQYF. In DNA, the CDR3 is TGCGCCAGCAGCCAACTAACTCTTAGGACAGATACGCAGTATTTT.

The chain recombines TRBV4-2 with TRBJ2-5, with D possibly matching TRBD2 (6 bases). The CDR3 covers 15 residues. The germline V gene has CDR1 LGHNA and CDR2 YNFKEQ. Trimming took 4 bases from V and 5 from J, leaving 17 bases between them. CDR3 in amino acids: CASSPSEGSGETQYF. The CDR3, as DNA: TGTGCCAGCAGCCCCTCGGAGGGCTCCGGGGAGACCCAGTACTTC.

The chain links TRBV27 to TRBJ1-2; 7 bases align to TRBD1. Germline V gene data show CDR1 as MNHEY and CDR2 as SMNVEV (reference sequence). This CDR3 is built from 15 residues. With 6 bases clipped from V and 3 bases from J, the junction kept 10 bases outside the gene matches. This CDR3 reads CASRATGQTDYGYTF. Written as DNA, the CDR3 is TGTGCCAGCAGAGCTACGGGACAGACTGACTATGGCTACACCTTC.

The chain joins TRBV5-4 to TRBJ2-5; 11 positions match TRBD2. There are 15 residues in the CDR3. Trimming at V came to 4 bases and at J to 5 bases, leaving 7 bases not matched to a gene. The germline V gene has CDR1 SGHNT and CDR2 YYREEE (reference sequence). CDR3 loop: CASSETSGVGETQYF. CDR3 nucleotide sequence: TGTGCCAGCAGCGAGACTAGCGGGGTCGGGGAGACCCAGTACTTC.

V and J are TRBV23-1 and TRBJ1-1, with D uncertain. TRBV23-1 is recorded as an ORF, its role being uncertain. V gave up 0 bases and J gave up 9 bases, with 11 bases separating them. This CDR3 has 13 amino acids. The CDR3 DNA reads TGCGCCAGCAGTCAATCGGGAGGATCAAAAGCTTTCTTT. Protein: CASSQSGGSKAFF.

The rearrangement joins TRBV27 to TRBJ2-7; the D gene is possibly TRBD1 (6 bases). CDR3 size: 14 residues. Germline V gene data show CDR1 as MNHEY and CDR2 as SMNVEV (reference sequence). The V gene lost 6 bases and the J gene lost 12 bases, with 24 bases spanning the gap. The CDR3: CASRPRDTTLMRYF. In DNA, the CDR3 is TGTGCCAGCAGACCCCGGGACACCACCCTGATGCGGTACTTC.

This chain links TRBV4-1 with TRBJ1-5; D may be TRBD1 (5 bases). The germline V gene has CDR1 MGHRA and CDR2 YSYEKL. V shed 4 bases and J shed 5 bases, with 18 bases lying between them. CDR3 length: 16 residues. CDR3 DNA sequence: TGCGCCAGCAGCCGCGACGGGGGAGGGTCATATCAGCCCCAGCATTTT. Its protein product is CASSRDGGGSYQPQHF.

V is TRBV6-5 and J is TRBJ1-1; 7 bases fit TRBD1. Germline assignment: CDR1 MNHEY and CDR2 SVGAGI. The CDR3 is 14 residues long. With 10 bases clipped from V and 6 bases from J, the junction kept 14 bases outside the gene matches. The CDR3 DNA is TGTGCCACTACTTCCGGGACAGCGATGGCTGAAGCTTTCTTT. Residues: CATTSGTAMAEAFF.

The chain uses TRBV3-1 (or the pseudogene TRBV3-2) and TRBJ2-7, with D uncertain. There are 13 residues in the CDR3. V was cut by 1 base and J by 6 bases, with 10 bases left in between. Germline lookup yields CDR1 LGHDT and CDR2 YNNKEL (reference sequence). CDR3 coding DNA: TGTGCCAGCAGCCAAGCTGTCAGGCGCGAGCAGTACTTC. It encodes CASSQAVRREQYF.

The chain is built from TRBV21-1 and TRBJ2-5; the D call of TRBD2 is as the table states it, not checked on the DNA. TRBV21-1 is deemed a pseudogene. The length of the CDR3 is 16 residues. CDR3 sequence reads: CASSKVSGGLIETQYF. CDR3 sequence (DNA): TGTGCCAGCAGCAAAGTTTCGGGGGGACTAATAGAGACCCAGTACTTC.

This chain links TRBV6-5 with TRBJ1-6; D is possibly TRBD1 (5 bases). CDR1 is MNHEY, CDR2 SVGAGI, per germline. V was shortened by 6 bases and J by 6 bases, with 15 bases between the two germline ends. The CDR3 consists of 15 residues. CDR3 bases: TGTGCCAGCAGGCTTGGGGGGGATCCTAATTCACCCCTCCACTTT. Translation gives CASRLGGDPNSPLHF.

This clone has just a few counts. Within the sample, other DNA sequences also encode this same CDR3. The chain employs TRBV6-5 and TRBJ2-1; 12 bases fit TRBD2. The CDR3 is 13 residues long. Trimming removed 6 bases from V and 10 bases from J; junction bases left unmatched: 4. Germline-derived CDR1 and CDR2 are MNHEY and SVGAGI. Written as DNA, the CDR3 is TGTGCCAGCAGGGGACTAGCGGGTCCGGAGCAGTTCTTC. Translation: CASRGLAGPEQFF.

The chain employs TRBV6-6 and TRBJ2-1, with D perhaps matching TRBD2 (5 bases). CDR1 is MNHNY, CDR2 SVGAGI, per germline (reference sequence). Trimming shortened V by 8 bases and J by 8 bases, and 19 bases separated the two germline ends. CDR3 length: 14 residues. In nucleotides, the CDR3 is TGTGCCAGCGGCCCGAAGGATTTTAGCGATGAGCAGTTCTTC. This gives the protein CASGPKDFSDEQFF.

This clone was picked up one time. The CDR3 reads CASSFNRGTEAFF. As DNA, the CDR3 is TGTGCCAGCAGTTTTAACAGGGGGACTGAAGCTTTCTTT. The V and J genes are TRBV6-2 or TRBV6-3 and TRBJ1-1, with TRBD1 matching over 8 bases. Germline CDR1 reads MNHEY; CDR2 reads SVGEGT. After removal of 4 bases from V and 5 bases from J, the junction contained 3 bases not matched to a gene. The CDR3 sequence is 13 residues long.

The chain employs TRBV7-2 and TRBJ2-7, with 9 bases fitting TRBD1. Trimming at V came to 5 bases and at J to 6 bases, leaving 8 bases not matched to a gene. The CDR3 extends over 14 amino acids. Germline V lookup: CDR1 SGHTA, CDR2 FQGNSA. CDR3 sequence reads: CASSLRRQGGEQYF. CDR3 nucleotide sequence: TGTGCCAGCAGCCTCCGGCGACAGGGGGGCGAGCAGTACTTC.

This clone was detected a few times. This chain joins TRBV25-1 and TRBJ2-7, with a weak D call TRBD1 (6 bases). Germline-derived CDR1 and CDR2 are MGHDK and SYGVNS. The CDR3 sequence is 13 residues long. The ends were cut back, 6 bases at V and 0 bases at J, with 9 bases in the middle. The chain's CDR3 is CASRKTGSYEQYF. As DNA, the CDR3 is TGTGCCAGCAGAAAGACAGGCTCCTACGAGCAGTACTTC.